This TCR beta chain was profiled in a study of blood T cell repertoires in COVID-19 (dated by TCRdb to 2020 to 2021). As for the study more broadly: Samples from collaborators originated in the United States, Italy and Spain and spanned both the acute and convalescent phases of COVID-19. The prospective study material was composed of cDNA or gDNA derived from T cells, B-cell-depleted T cells, or PBMCs. Subjects who had been exposed to COVID-19, were actively infected with it, or had recovered from it provided the deeply sampled blood TCRbeta repertoires that made up the dataset. A freely available public database, intended as a resource for researchers studying the immune response to SARS-CoV-2, is where the repertoires were released. The samples were drawn from two sources: the first 160 participants of the ongoing ImmuneRACE study, and about 1,300 subjects contributed by 6 global collaborators. Nearly every sample came with metadata listing a de-identified subject ID, COVID-19 status, age in years and sex. HLA class I and class II types, where available, came from metadata supplied by the sample provider rather than from assay-based typing.

Participants in the prospective study were aged roughly 18 to 100 years, lived in 20 to 30 United States geographic areas, and enrolled through a virtual design. To assign participants to cohorts, the prospective study relied on clinical history that participants themselves reported in a screening survey and a study questionnaire. Each participant in the prospective study had whole blood, serum and a nasopharyngeal or oropharyngeal swab collected by mobile phlebotomists. Over an approximately two-month period, participants in the prospective study had the option of providing additional blood draws and questionnaires. Before DNA extraction, blood samples from the prospective study were shipped at room temperature or frozen. V drops 9 bases and J drops 0 bases, leaving 14 bases in between. Per the germline V gene, SNHLY is the CDR1 and FYNNEI is the CDR2. From its cysteine to its phenylalanine, the CDR3 spans 14 amino acids. Only the CDR3 DNA is retained, 42 bases long and in frame from the first base.

General study outcomes and caveats: The quantity of clinical and demographic metadata differed by source and by participant and was supplied without curation.

TCRbeta CDR3 regions were amplified from genomic DNA using the immunoSEQ Assay, a bias-controlled multiplex PCR. Turning to the authors' computational methods: The number of nucleated cells in each sample was estimated by amplification of reference gene primers within the assay. Sequence reads were collapsed and filtered to measure the absolute abundance of every unique TCRbeta CDR3 rearrangement. For each sample, productive Simpson clonality was calculated as the square root of Simpson's diversity index across productive rearrangements. The table comes from immuneACCESS by way of TCRdb, which keeps in-frame sequences with V and J called. Part of the clones is missing from these tables; in studies checked, under half for an unresolved V gene and the rest for unknown reasons. V and J calls and clone size are as listed in that table; D and trimming were resolved from the DNA. Present in this sample are roughly 360,000 clones, over 75% of which were seen just once. The leading ten clones occupy over 0.9% of the sample.

Comment on this clone: The clone's antigen remains unknown. Base qualities are not provided; no much larger clone lies one nucleotide away.

The receptor chain draws on TRBV2 and TRBJ1-1, with the D segment identity uncertain. Material for sequencing was PBMCs or T cells enriched from blood (not recorded which). The sequence was collected from a woman aged 25 to 39 with acute COVID-19. The DNA sequence is as follows: TGTGCCAGTGTGGTTAGCCCCCTGAACACTGAAGCTTTCTTT. It translates as CASVVSPLNTEAFF.